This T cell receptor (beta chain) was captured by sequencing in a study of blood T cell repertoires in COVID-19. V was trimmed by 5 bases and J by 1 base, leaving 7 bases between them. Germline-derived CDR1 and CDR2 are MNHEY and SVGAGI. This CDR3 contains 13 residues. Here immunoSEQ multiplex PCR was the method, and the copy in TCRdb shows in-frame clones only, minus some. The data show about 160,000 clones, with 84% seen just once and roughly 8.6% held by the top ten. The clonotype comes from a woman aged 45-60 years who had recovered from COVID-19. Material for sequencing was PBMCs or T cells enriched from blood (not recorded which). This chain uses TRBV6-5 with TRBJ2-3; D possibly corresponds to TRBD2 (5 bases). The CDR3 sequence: CASSLGGTDTQYF. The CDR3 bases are TGTGCCAGCAGTCTGGGAGGCACAGATACGCAGTATTTT.